What follows are 19 T cell receptor beta chains derived from one specimen sequenced in a study of cytomegalovirus exposure and HLA in healthy donors. Primers: 60 Vbeta forward and 13 Jbeta reverse. Some clones are missing from TCRdb's copy, which holds only in-frame ones; the method was immunoSEQ multiplex PCR. The sample holds about 180,000 clones, around 82% seen once. Sequencing input: PBMCs. The origin of the receptors is a boy under 10 years old in good health and CMV-seronegative.

The V gene is TRBV13, the J gene TRBJ2-7; 7 bases line up with TRBD2. The V segment lost 0 bases and the J segment 1 base; nucleotides outside the gene matches: 9. The length of the CDR3 is 17 residues. Germline CDR1 reads PRHDT; CDR2 reads FYEKMQ (reference sequence). CDR3 region: CASSLGVNGGSSYEQYF. CDR3 nucleotide sequence: TGTGCCAGCAGCTTAGGCGTCAACGGCGGGAGTTCCTACGAGCAGTACTTC.

The chain recombines TRBV6-5 with TRBJ2-7, with 9 bases identical to TRBD2. V trimming: 5 bases; J trimming: 2 bases; junction bases outside the gene matches: 4. CDR3 length: 14 amino acids. CDR1 and CDR2 (germline): MNHEY, SVGAGI. CDR3: CASSAGGEAYEQYF. The CDR3 bases are TGTGCCAGCAGTGCGGGGGGGGAAGCCTACGAGCAGTACTTC.

This chain links TRBV6-6 with TRBJ2-1, with 11 positions matching TRBD1. Germline trimming cut 4 bases from V and 3 bases from J; bases unmatched to any gene: 2. The CDR3 is 15 residues long. The germline gives CDR1 MNHNY, CDR2 SVGAGI (reference sequence). The CDR3 DNA is TGTGCCAGCAGTTCAGGGACAGGGGGCTACAATGAGCAGTTCTTC. The encoded protein is CASSSGTGGYNEQFF.

J is TRBJ1-1 and V is TRBV5-1; no clear D. The V gene's germline CDR1 is SGHRS and CDR2 YFSETQ. V gave up 0 bases and J gave up 4 bases, with 13 bases separating them. The CDR3 loop spans 15 amino acids. CDR3 amino acids: CASSLVANRGTEAFF. CDR3 DNA: TGCGCCAGCAGCTTGGTTGCCAACCGGGGCACTGAAGCTTTCTTT.

CDR3: CASAYSGANVLTF. In nucleotides, the CDR3 is TGTGCTAGTGCGTACTCTGGGGCCAACGTCCTGACTTTC. The gene calls are TRBV12-5 and TRBJ2-6, with no clear D. This CDR3 is 13 amino acids long. Germline CDR1 LGHNT, CDR2 FRNRAP. V lost 7 bases and J 0 bases, leaving 4 bases between the germline ends.

The rearrangement links TRBV27 to TRBJ1-1, with 8 bases identical to TRBD1. The CDR3 runs 15 residues. With V trimmed by 0 bases and J by 4 bases, 4 bases remained unmatched. Germline loops: CDR1 MNHEY, CDR2 SMNVEV (reference sequence). CDR3 region: CASSLSLTGATEAFF. The CDR3 DNA reads as TGTGCCAGCAGTTTATCCTTGACAGGGGCCACTGAAGCTTTCTTT.

This chain uses TRBV27 with TRBJ1-1; a possible D gene is TRBD1 (5 bases). This CDR3 is 17 amino acids long. Between the trimmed V and J ends, which lost 2 bases and 1 base, there was a span of 17 bases. Germline V CDR1 and CDR2: MNHEY, SMNVEV (reference sequence). The CDR3 nucleotides read TGTGCCAGCAGTTTAGATGCAGGGAGGAACTGGAACACTGAAGCTTTCTTT. Amino acids: CASSLDAGRNWNTEAFF.

This clone occurred once. The V and J genes are TRBV2 and TRBJ2-2; 7 bases are a match to TRBD1. The CDR3 length is 14 residues. J gave up 1 base and V 7 bases, and 3 bases lay outside the gene matches. CDR1 is SNHLY and CDR2 is FYNNEI in the germline V gene. The chain's CDR3 is CASNGQENTGELFF. CDR3 nucleotide sequence: TGTGCCAGCAATGGACAGGAGAACACCGGGGAGCTGTTTTTT.

This clone was recorded only once. This chain joins TRBV19 and TRBJ1-1, with D tentatively TRBD1 (5 bases). Trimming shortened V by 2 bases and J by 4 bases, and 14 bases separated the two germline ends. This CDR3 contains 15 residues. Germline values: CDR1 LNHDA, CDR2 SQIVND (reference sequence). The CDR3 region is CASSIRAGSSTEAFF. CDR3 sequence (DNA): TGTGCCAGTAGTATAAGGGCAGGGTCGAGCACTGAAGCTTTCTTT.

This chain joins TRBV5-1 and TRBJ2-1; no definite D call. V was clipped by 4 bases and J by 7 bases, with 15 bases between them. In germline, CDR1 is SGHRS, CDR2 YFSETQ. The CDR3 sequence is 14 residues long. Here the CDR3 DNA reads TGCGCCAGCAGCCTCGAAAACCAAGAGAATGAGCAGTTCTTC. This sequence encodes CASSLENQENEQFF.

The rearrangement joins TRBV18 to TRBJ2-7; TRBD2 matches at 9 bases. There are 15 residues in the CDR3. CDR1 is KGHSH, CDR2 LQKENI, per germline. Unmatched junction bases numbered 7, after V lost 3 bases and J lost 4 bases. DNA of the CDR3: TGTGCCAGCTCACCCGGGGCGGGAGGGCCGTACGAGCAGTACTTC. Encoded protein: CASSPGAGGPYEQYF.

This rearrangement joins TRBV29-1 to TRBJ2-2; perhaps TRBD2 as D (5 bases). V dropped 4 bases and J dropped 3 bases, with 21 bases sitting between them. Per the germline V gene, CDR1 is SQVTM and CDR2 is ANQGSEA. The CDR3 extends over 17 amino acids. The CDR3 loop is CSVGDIGVYLYTGELFF. The CDR3 DNA follows: TGCAGCGTTGGGGATATCGGGGTCTACCTGTACACCGGGGAGCTGTTTTTT.

This chain uses TRBV15 with TRBJ1-3; the D is unclear. CDR1 is LNHNV, CDR2 YYDKDF, per germline (reference sequence). Between the trimmed V and J ends, which lost 3 bases and 0 bases, there was a span of 15 bases. The CDR3 length is 17 residues. CDR3 sequence reads: CATSSFPVPSSGNTIYF. In nucleotides, the CDR3 is TGTGCCACCAGCAGTTTTCCAGTCCCCAGCTCTGGAAACACCATATATTTT.

The chain links TRBV5-8 to TRBJ2-7, with D possibly matching TRBD2 (6 bases). The CDR3 has 15 amino acids. Germline lookup yields CDR1 SGHTS and CDR2 YDEGEE. V gave up 0 bases and J gave up 7 bases, with 17 bases separating them. The DNA for the CDR3 is TGTGCCAGCAGCTTGGCGGGGAGGACTCCTACGGAGCAGTACTTC. This sequence encodes CASSLAGRTPTEQYF. The whole variable domain, filled in from reference TRBV5-8 and TRBJ2-7, reads EAGVTQSPTHLIKTRGQQATLRCSPISGHTSVYWYQQALGLGLQFLLWYDEGEERNRGNFPPRFSGRQFPNYSSELNVNALELEDSALYLCASSLAGRTPTEQYFGPGTRLTVT.

V and J are TRBV28 and TRBJ1-1, with D possibly TRBD1 on 5 matching bases. The CDR3 sequence is 15 residues long. With 5 bases removed from V and 1 base from J, the gap between germline ends came to 14 bases. The germline CDR1 and CDR2 sequences are MDHEN and SYDVKM. The CDR3 region is CASSPDDQGNTEAFF. In nucleotides, the CDR3 is TGTGCCAGCAGTCCCGATGATCAGGGGAACACTGAAGCTTTCTTT. Based on the CDR3 plus reference TRBV28 and TRBJ1-1, the full variable domain is DVKVTQSSRYLVKRTGEKVFLECVQDMDHENMFWYRQDPGLGLRLIYFSYDVKMKEKGDIPEGYSVSREKKERFSLILESASTNQTSMYLCASSPDDQGNTEAFFGQGTRLTVV.

V usage is TRBV4-1 and J usage is TRBJ2-5; possibly TRBD1 for D (6 bases). Germline CDR1 and CDR2: MGHRA and YSYEKL. V was clipped by 0 bases and J by 5 bases, with 13 bases between them. This CDR3 spans 15 amino acids. For the CDR3, the DNA is TGCGCCAGCAGCCAAGACAGGGGCGTTTTGGAGACCCAGTACTTC. Residues: CASSQDRGVLETQYF.

The chain links TRBV29-1 to TRBJ2-1; 8 bases are shared with TRBD2. This CDR3 contains 16 residues. Germline CDR1 SQVTM, CDR2 ANQGSEA. V gave up 2 bases and J gave up 0 bases; unmatched junction bases: 6. The CDR3 DNA is TGCAGCGTTGAACCCCGTAGCGGGGCCTCCTACAATGAGCAGTTCTTC. It encodes CSVEPRSGASYNEQFF.

V and J are TRBV5-6 and TRBJ2-3, with 9 bases that match TRBD1. CDR1 and CDR2 from the germline V gene are SGHDT and YYEEEE. The CDR3 has 16 amino acids. The J segment lost 3 bases and the V segment lost 4 bases, leaving 9 bases of the junction unmatched. The CDR3 spells CASSRRDRDSTDTQYF. CDR3 DNA: TGTGCCAGCAGCCGCCGGGACAGGGATTCAACAGATACGCAGTATTTT. The whole variable domain, remainder taken from reference TRBV5-6 and TRBJ2-3, is DAGVTQSPTHLIKTRGQQVTLRCSPKSGHDTVSWYQQALGQGPQFIFQYYEEEERQRGNFPDRFSGHQFPNYSSELNVNALLLGDSALYLCASSRRDRDSTDTQYFGPGTRLTVL.

As to this clone: One end of the junction fails to match germline, which may point to a read error. V usage is TRBV7-9 and J usage is TRBJ1-1; TRBD1 agrees at 8 bases. Germline CDR1 is SEHNR and CDR2 is FQNEAQ (reference sequence). The CDR3 totals 12 residues. The CDR3 DNA sequence: TGTTCCAGCAGCTTAGGGACAGGTCAAGCTTTCTTT. Translated: CSSSLGTGQAFF.